This TCR beta chain was sequenced in a study of blood T cell repertoires in COVID-19 (dated by TCRdb to about 2020). A note on the overall study: Samples covering the acute and convalescent phases of COVID-19 were provided by collaborators in the United States, Italy and Spain. The repertoires were made available in a free public database intended to serve as a resource for research on the immune response to SARS-CoV-2. Where available, HLA class I and class II types were taken from metadata supplied by the sample provider and were not determined by assay-based typing. The sample metadata nearly always contained a de-identified subject ID, COVID-19 status, age in years and sex. The samples were drawn from two sources: the first 160 participants of the ongoing ImmuneRACE study, and some 1,300 subjects contributed by 6 global collaborators. The prospective study material was composed of cDNA or gDNA derived from T cells, B-cell-depleted T cells, or PBMCs. Subjects who had been exposed to COVID-19, were actively infected with it, or had recovered from it provided the deeply sampled blood TCRbeta repertoires that made up the dataset. Study-wide findings and limitations: How much clinical and demographic metadata was included differed by source and by participant, and the metadata was provided uncurated.

Whole blood was collected in K2EDTA tubes by collaborating institutions according to the institutions' own protocols. For TCRbeta analysis, collaborator samples were shipped as frozen whole blood, as isolated PBMCs, or as DNA extracted from either sample type. The V end gives up 4 bases and the J end 0 bases, leaving 8 bases in the junction not matched to a gene. The germline V gene yields SNHLY for CDR1 and FYNNEI for CDR2. From its cysteine to its phenylalanine, the CDR3 spans 16 amino acids. CDR3 DNA only is kept here, 48 bases in frame from base 1. There are a few counts of this clone. Its antigen specificity is not known. Base qualities are not recorded, but no much larger clone differs from it by a single base. TCRbeta CDR3 regions were amplified from genomic DNA by means of the immunoSEQ Assay, a bias-controlled multiplex PCR. From the authors' description of their analysis: Nucleated cell counts per sample were estimated from amplification of reference gene primers within the assay. To quantify the absolute abundance of each unique TCRbeta CDR3 rearrangement, sequence reads were collapsed and filtered. Productive Simpson clonality was computed per sample as the square root of Simpson's diversity index over productive rearrangements. Held by TCRdb, this immuneACCESS table contains in-frame sequences only and omits some clones. Under half of the omission traces to an unresolved V gene where checked; the cause of the rest is unknown. V and J calls and clone size are copied from that table; D and trimming were computed from the DNA. This sample comprises about 300,000 clones, approximately 86% of them detected only once. About 8.5% of the sample is held by the ten biggest clonotypes.

The source of this sequence is a man aged 18 to 29 with active or convalescent COVID-19. The chain is made from TRBV2 and TRBJ2-7, with 8 bases in between that match TRBD2. Specimen: peripheral blood. The CDR3 region has the sequence CASSGQQRGSSYEQYF. The DNA reads TGTGCCAGCAGTGGCCAACAGCGGGGGAGCTCCTACGAGCAGTACTTC.